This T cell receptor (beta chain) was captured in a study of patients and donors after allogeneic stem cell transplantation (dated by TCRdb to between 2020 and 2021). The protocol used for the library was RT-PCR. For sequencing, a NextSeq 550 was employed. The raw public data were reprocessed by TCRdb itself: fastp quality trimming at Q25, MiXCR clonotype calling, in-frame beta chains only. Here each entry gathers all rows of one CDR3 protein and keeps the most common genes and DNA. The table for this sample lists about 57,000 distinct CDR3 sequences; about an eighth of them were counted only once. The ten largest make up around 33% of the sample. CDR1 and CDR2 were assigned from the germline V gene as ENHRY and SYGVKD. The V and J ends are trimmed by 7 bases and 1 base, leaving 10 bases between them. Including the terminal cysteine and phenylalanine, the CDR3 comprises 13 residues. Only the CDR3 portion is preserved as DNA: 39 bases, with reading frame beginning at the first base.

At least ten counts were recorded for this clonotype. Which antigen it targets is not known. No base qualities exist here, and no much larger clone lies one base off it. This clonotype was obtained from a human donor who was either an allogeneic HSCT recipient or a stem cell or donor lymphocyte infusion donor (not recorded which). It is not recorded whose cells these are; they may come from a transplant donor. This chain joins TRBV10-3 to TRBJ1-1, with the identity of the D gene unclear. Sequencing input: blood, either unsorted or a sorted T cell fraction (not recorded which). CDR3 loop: CAINSPENTEAFF. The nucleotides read TGTGCCATCAACAGTCCCGAGAACACTGAAGCTTTCTTT.